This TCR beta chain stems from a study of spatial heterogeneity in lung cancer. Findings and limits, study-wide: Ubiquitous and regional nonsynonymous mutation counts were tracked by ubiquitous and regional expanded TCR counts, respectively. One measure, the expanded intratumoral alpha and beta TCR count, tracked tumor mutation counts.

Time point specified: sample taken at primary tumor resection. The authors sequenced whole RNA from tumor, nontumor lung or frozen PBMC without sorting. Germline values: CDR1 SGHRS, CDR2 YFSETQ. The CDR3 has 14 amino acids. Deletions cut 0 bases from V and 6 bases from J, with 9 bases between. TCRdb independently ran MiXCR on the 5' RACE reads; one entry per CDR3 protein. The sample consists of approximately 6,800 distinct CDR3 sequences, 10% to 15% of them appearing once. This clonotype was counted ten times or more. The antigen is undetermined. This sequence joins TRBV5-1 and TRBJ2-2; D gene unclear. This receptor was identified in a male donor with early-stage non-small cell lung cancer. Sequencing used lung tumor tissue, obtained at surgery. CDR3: CASSLALFPGELFF. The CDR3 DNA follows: TGCGCCAGCAGCTTGGCCTTGTTTCCCGGGGAGCTGTTTTTT. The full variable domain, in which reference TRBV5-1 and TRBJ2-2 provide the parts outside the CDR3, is KAGVTQTPRYLIKTRGQQVTLSCSPISGHRSVSWYQQTPGQGLQFLFEYFSETQRNKGNFPGRFSGRQFSNSRSEMNVSTLELGDSALYLCASSLALFPGELFFGEGSRLTVL.